What follows are 16 T cell receptor beta chains derived from one specimen sequenced in a study of T-cell memory formation after mild COVID-19. One entry per CDR3 protein results from TCRdb running MiXCR on the 5' RACE reads. The table shows 470,000 or so distinct CDR3 sequences, with approximately 25% occurring only once. Sequenced material: PBMCs or a T cell subset sorted from them (not recorded which). Receptors originate from an adult woman who had mild COVID-19 (a few samples of this study predate the infection). Cell type and time point are not known.

This chain joins TRBV3-1 and TRBJ1-5, with TRBD1 as a possible D gene (5 bases). CDR1 and CDR2 from the germline V gene are LGHDT and YNNKEL (reference sequence). Trimming took off 0 bases at V and 3 bases at J, with 18 bases between the two ends. The CDR3 covers 18 residues. The DNA of the CDR3 is TGTGCCAGCAGCCAAGATCTCCCGGGGGTCCAGGTCAATCAGCCCCAGCATTTT. Its translation: CASSQDLPGVQVNQPQHF.

The chain couples TRBV20-1 to TRBJ2-3; D possibly corresponds to TRBD2 (6 bases). From germline, CDR1 is DFQATT and CDR2 SNEGSKA (reference sequence). The CDR3 consists of 15 residues. Trimming took off 6 bases at V and 5 bases at J, with 21 bases between the two ends. The CDR3 nucleotides are TGCAGTGCCGCACCTAGCGTCCCAAGGGGAGATACGCAGTATTTT. It is translated as CSAAPSVPRGDTQYF.

The chain is built from TRBV2 and TRBJ2-7; D call uncertain. CDR3 length: 11 amino acids. Germline loops: CDR1 SNHLY, CDR2 FYNNEI. V was clipped by 6 bases and J by 3 bases, with 6 bases between them. In DNA, the CDR3 is TGTGCCAGCAGGATACACTACGAGCAGTACTTC. This translates into CASRIHYEQYF.

DNA for the CDR3: TGTGCCAGCAGTTGGACAGAGAGTAGGGATGAGCAGTTCTTC. Protein: CASSWTESRDEQFF. The V call is TRBV12-3 or TRBV12-4, the J call TRBJ2-1, with D possibly matching TRBD1 (6 bases). Trimming shortened V by 4 bases and J by 8 bases, and 15 bases separated the two germline ends. The CDR3 extends over 14 amino acids.

This clonotype was recorded a few times. The chain employs TRBV10-3 and TRBJ2-7; D gene unclear. V was cut by 3 bases and J by 1 base, with 13 bases left in between. Germline values: CDR1 ENHRY, CDR2 SYGVKD. The CDR3 has 15 amino acids. DNA for the CDR3: TGTGCCATCAGTGATAACGGCCCGGAGTCCTACGAGCAGTACTTC. As protein: CAISDNGPESYEQYF.

This clonotype has only a few counts. The V gene is TRBV7-3, the J gene TRBJ2-1, with 12 bases aligning to TRBD1. The germline V gene encodes CDR1 SGHTA and CDR2 FQGTGA. CDR3 length equals 15 residues. The junction had 9 bases not matched to a gene; V was cut back by 6 bases and J by 9 bases. The CDR3 sequence: CASSPGTGGSGEQFF. CDR3 DNA: TGTGCCAGCAGTCCCGGGACAGGGGGCTCGGGTGAGCAGTTCTTC.

The chain is built from TRBV3-1 and TRBJ2-1; the match to TRBD2 covers 9 bases. CDR3 length equals 16 residues. Trimming took 2 bases from V and 1 from J; bases not matched to a gene: 3. The V gene's germline CDR1 is LGHDT and CDR2 YNNKEL (reference sequence). CDR3 nucleotide sequence: TGTGCCAGCAGCCAAAACCTAGCGGGGTCCTACAATGAGCAGTTCTTC. This sequence encodes CASSQNLAGSYNEQFF.

In this sample, this clonotype turned up a few times. The rearrangement joins TRBV5-5 to TRBJ2-2, with D perhaps TRBD1 (5 bases). CDR1 SGHKS and CDR2 YYEKEE come from the germline V gene (reference sequence). CDR3 size: 15 residues. Trimming stripped 4 bases from V and 2 bases from J, with 12 bases between. As DNA, the CDR3 is TGTGCCAGCAGCCAGGGCGGATTAAACACCGGGGAGCTGTTTTTT. This translates into CASSQGGLNTGELFF.

The V and J genes are TRBV9 and TRBJ2-3, with no clear D. Trimming took off 0 bases at V and 2 bases at J, with 13 bases between the two ends. The CDR3 length is 16 residues. CDR1 and CDR2 from the germline V gene are SGDLS and YYNGEE. The CDR3 protein is CASSVVGRASTDTQYF. Written as DNA, the CDR3 is TGTGCCAGCAGCGTAGTCGGTAGGGCCTCCACAGATACGCAGTATTTT.

The chain couples TRBV12-3 or TRBV12-4 to TRBJ2-7; 8 positions match TRBD1. The CDR3 runs 15 residues. V shed 6 bases and J 2 bases; nucleotides not matched to a gene: 9. CDR3 sequence reads: CASRSAGTGTYEQYF. The CDR3 nucleotides read TGTGCCAGCAGGTCCGCCGGGACAGGAACCTACGAGCAGTACTTC.

The rearrangement links TRBV4-3 to TRBJ2-7, with D perhaps given as TRBD1 or TRBD2 (5 bases each). The germline CDR1 and CDR2 sequences are LGHNA and YSLEER. Deletions cut 1 base from V and 5 bases from J, with 12 bases between. The CDR3 is 14 amino acids. DNA for the CDR3: TGCGCCAGCAGCCAAGGAAGGGACGCGGACGAGCAGTACTTC. The encoded protein is CASSQGRDADEQYF.

The chain joins TRBV5-1 to TRBJ2-1; TRBD2 matches 9 bases. The germline gives CDR1 SGHRS, CDR2 YFSETQ. V lost 1 base, J lost 1 base, and 9 bases stayed unmatched. The CDR3 covers 18 residues. The CDR3 nucleotides read TGCGCCAGCAGCTTGCGGTTGAGTAGCGGGAGTTCCTACAATGAGCAGTTCTTC. Translated, it gives CASSLRLSSGSSYNEQFF.

In its sample, this clonotype was seen a few times. J is TRBJ1-2 and V is TRBV7-3; 10 bases map to TRBD1. The V gene end was trimmed by 1 base and the J gene end by 4 bases; junction bases not matched to a gene: 12. Germline CDR1 reads SGHTA; CDR2 reads FQGTGA. The CDR3 sequence is 18 residues long. The CDR3 nucleotides read TGTGCCAGCAGCTTAAGAGGGGACAGGGGCCTCCAAGGCTATGGCTACACCTTC. Its protein product is CASSLRGDRGLQGYGYTF.

V is TRBV5-6 and J is TRBJ2-1; 8 bases are a match to TRBD2. Germline V gene data show CDR1 as SGHDT and CDR2 as YYEEEE. Trimming removed 1 base from V and 5 bases from J; junction bases left unmatched: 8. The CDR3 consists of 16 residues. CDR3 sequence (DNA): TGTGCCAGCAGCTTGAAGCGGGAGTCGTATCACAATGAGCAGTTCTTC. Protein product: CASSLKRESYHNEQFF.

V and J are TRBV14 and TRBJ2-1; D may correspond to TRBD1 or TRBD2 (5 bases each). Trimming stripped 4 bases from V and 7 bases from J, with 20 bases between. Germline V lookup: CDR1 SGHDN, CDR2 FVKESK. The CDR3 has 16 amino acids. The CDR3 sequence is CASSRGASGRRNEQFF. CDR3 nucleotides: TGTGCCAGCAGCCGAGGGGCCAGCGGCAGGCGGAATGAGCAGTTCTTC.

The chain links TRBV2 to TRBJ1-6; possibly TRBD1 for D (5 bases). V was pared by 6 bases and J by 9 bases, with 15 bases between. Germline lookup yields CDR1 SNHLY and CDR2 FYNNEI. The CDR3 covers 14 residues. The DNA of the CDR3 is TGTGCCAGCAGCCGGACCCCCAGGGTTTCACCCCTCCACTTT. Amino acid sequence: CASSRTPRVSPLHF.